This T cell receptor (beta chain) came from a study of blood T cell repertoires in COVID-19. Study as a whole: Samples came from the United States, Italy and Spain, spanning acute and convalescent COVID-19. PBMCs, B-cell-depleted T cells, or T cells were the source of the cDNA or gDNA that made up the material.

This CDR3 region has 12 residues. V lost 6 bases and J 9 bases, leaving 12 bases between the germline ends. Germline lookup yields CDR1 MDHEN and CDR2 SYDVKM. Authors' processing steps: Reference gene primer amplification yielded estimated nucleated cell counts. Profiled with immunoSEQ multiplex PCR; TCRdb holds only in-frame clones, not every one. The DNA was the basis for D and trimming; V, J and clone size are from that table. Among some 120,000 clones listed, 60% to 85% were seen once. The sequence derives from a man older than 75 with acute or convalescent COVID-19. The sample taken for sequencing was peripheral blood. The gene calls are TRBV28 and TRBJ2-1, with D possibly being TRBD2 (6 bases). The DNA for the CDR3 is TGTGCCAGCAGCCGACTAGGTGGTGAGCAGTTCTTC. Translated, it gives CASSRLGGEQFF.